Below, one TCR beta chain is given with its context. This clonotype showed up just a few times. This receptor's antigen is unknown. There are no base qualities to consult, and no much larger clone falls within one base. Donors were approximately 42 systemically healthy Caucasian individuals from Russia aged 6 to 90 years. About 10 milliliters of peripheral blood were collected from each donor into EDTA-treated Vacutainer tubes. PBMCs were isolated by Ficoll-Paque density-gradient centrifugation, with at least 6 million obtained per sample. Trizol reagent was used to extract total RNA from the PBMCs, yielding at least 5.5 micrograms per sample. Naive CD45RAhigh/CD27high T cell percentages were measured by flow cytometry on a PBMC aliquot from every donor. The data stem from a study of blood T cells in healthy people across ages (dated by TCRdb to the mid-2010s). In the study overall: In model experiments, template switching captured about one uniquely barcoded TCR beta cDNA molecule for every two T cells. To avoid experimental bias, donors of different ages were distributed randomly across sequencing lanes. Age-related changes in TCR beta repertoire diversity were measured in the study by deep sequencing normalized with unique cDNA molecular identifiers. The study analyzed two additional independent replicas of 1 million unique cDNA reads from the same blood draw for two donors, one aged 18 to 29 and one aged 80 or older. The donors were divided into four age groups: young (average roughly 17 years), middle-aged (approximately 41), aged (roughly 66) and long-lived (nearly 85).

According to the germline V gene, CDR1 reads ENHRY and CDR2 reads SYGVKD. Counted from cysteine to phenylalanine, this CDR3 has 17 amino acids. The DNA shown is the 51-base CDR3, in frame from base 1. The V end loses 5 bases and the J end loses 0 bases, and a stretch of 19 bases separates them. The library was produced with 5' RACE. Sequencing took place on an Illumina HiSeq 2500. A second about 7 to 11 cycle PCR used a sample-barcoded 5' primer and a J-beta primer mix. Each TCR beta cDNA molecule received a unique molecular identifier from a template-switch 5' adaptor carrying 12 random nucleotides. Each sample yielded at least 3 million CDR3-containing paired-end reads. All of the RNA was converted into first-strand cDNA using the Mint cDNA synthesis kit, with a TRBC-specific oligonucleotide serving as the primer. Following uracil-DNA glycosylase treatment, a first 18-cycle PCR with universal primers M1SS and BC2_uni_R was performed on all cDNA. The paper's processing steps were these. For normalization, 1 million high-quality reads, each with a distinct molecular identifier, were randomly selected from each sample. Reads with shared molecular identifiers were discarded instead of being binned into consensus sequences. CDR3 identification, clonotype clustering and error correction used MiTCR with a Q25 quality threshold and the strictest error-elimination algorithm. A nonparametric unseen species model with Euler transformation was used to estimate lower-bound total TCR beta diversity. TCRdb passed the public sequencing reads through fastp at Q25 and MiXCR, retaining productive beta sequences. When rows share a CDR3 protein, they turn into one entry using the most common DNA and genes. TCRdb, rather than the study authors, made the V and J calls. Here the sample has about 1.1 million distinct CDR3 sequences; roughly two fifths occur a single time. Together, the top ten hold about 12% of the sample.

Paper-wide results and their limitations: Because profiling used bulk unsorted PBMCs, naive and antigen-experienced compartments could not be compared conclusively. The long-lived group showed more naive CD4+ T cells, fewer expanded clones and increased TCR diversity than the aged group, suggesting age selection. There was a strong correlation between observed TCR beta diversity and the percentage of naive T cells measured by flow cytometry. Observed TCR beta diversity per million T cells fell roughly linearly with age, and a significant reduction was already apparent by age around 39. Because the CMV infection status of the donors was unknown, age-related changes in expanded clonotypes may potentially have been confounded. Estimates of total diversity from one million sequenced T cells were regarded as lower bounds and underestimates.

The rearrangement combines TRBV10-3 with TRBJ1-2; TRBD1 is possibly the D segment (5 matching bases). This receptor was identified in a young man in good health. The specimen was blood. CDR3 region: CAISTTSGTEANYGYTF. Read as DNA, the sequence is TGTGCCATCAGTACGACTTCCGGGACGGAGGCTAACTATGGCTACACCTTC.